These T cell receptor beta chains were read from a single sample in a study. TCRdb reprocessed the RT-PCR reads via MiXCR and lists one record per CDR3 protein. The data contain about 680,000 distinct CDR3 sequences, 13% to 15% of them seen just once; the ten biggest clones take up 3% to 4.5%. Material: memory CD4+ T cells from blood. These TCRs come from a female donor in good health, serving as a healthy control. The CDR3 runs from the conserved cysteine through the conserved F or W. Fields, in order: J gene, D gene, clone size, CDR3 length, V gene, CDR3 protein, CDR3 DNA. A D gene is named only where the DNA matches it firmly. Clone size appears in some rows only: once, few, many, or a class for an expanded clone.

TRBJ2-1 TRBD2 NA 19 TRBV7-9 CASSPFRREGLSSYNEQFF TGTGCCAGCAGCCCGTTTCGGCGGGAGGGCCTATCCAGCTACAATGAGCAGTTCTTC
TRBJ1-2 NA NA 12 TRBV6-2/TRBV6-3 CASSLWTYGYTF TGTGCCAGCAGTCTATGGACCTATGGCTACACCTTC
TRBJ1-1 TRBD1 NA 15 TRBV5-1 CASSPATGINTEAFF TGCGCCAGCAGCCCTGCGACAGGGATCAACACTGAAGCTTTCTTT
TRBJ2-1 NA NA 14 TRBV20-1 CSASVYGGYNEQFF TGCAGTGCCAGCGTCTATGGTGGGTACAATGAGCAGTTCTTC
TRBJ2-1 TRBD2 NA 19 TRBV11-1 CASSLVAGVLAGVGNEQFF TGTGCCAGCAGCTTAGTCGCCGGGGTTCTAGCGGGAGTTGGTAATGAGCAGTTCTTC
TRBJ1-5 NA few 14 TRBV6-2/TRBV6-3 CASSYSNTYQPQHF TGTGCCAGCAGTTACTCGAACACCTATCAGCCCCAGCATTTT
TRBJ2-3 NA few 16 TRBV5-1 CASSLGGSESTDTQYF TGCGCCAGCAGCTTGGGAGGTAGCGAGAGCACAGATACGCAGTATTTT
TRBJ1-3 NA few 16 TRBV7-2 CASSRQPGAVGNTIYF TGTGCCAGCAGCCGGCAGCCGGGGGCGGTAGGAAACACCATATATTTT
TRBJ2-7 NA NA 16 TRBV4-2 CASSQVFGPGLHEQYF TGTGCCAGCAGCCAAGTCTTCGGACCGGGACTCCACGAGCAGTACTTC
TRBJ2-3 TRBD2 many 18 TRBV20-1 CSADSPGTSGSLPDTQYF TGCAGTGCTGATAGTCCGGGCACTAGCGGGAGCCTACCAGATACGCAGTATTTT
TRBJ1-5 TRBD1 NA 14 TRBV20-1 CSAGTDYTNQPQHF TGCAGTGCTGGGACAGATTACACTAATCAGCCCCAGCATTTT
TRBJ2-2 TRBD1 many 14 TRBV5-5 CASRQDRSTGELFF TGTGCCAGCAGACAGGACAGGTCCACCGGGGAGCTGTTTTTT
TRBJ2-3 NA NA 13 TRBV27 CASSFREADTQYF TGTGCCAGCAGTTTCAGGGAGGCGGATACGCAGTATTTT
TRBJ2-7 NA few 14 TRBV5-4 CASSLEPDYGEQYF TGTGCCAGCAGCTTGGAGCCGGATTATGGCGAGCAGTACTTC
TRBJ1-2 NA once 17 TRBV28 CASSSSGTPGTNYGYTF TGTGCCAGCAGTTCCTCCGGGACGCCAGGAACTAACTATGGCTACACCTTC
TRBJ1-2 NA NA 13 TRBV4-3 CASSRHRNYGYTF TGCGCCAGCAGCCGACACAGGAACTATGGCTACACCTTC
TRBJ1-5 NA few 15 TRBV6-1 CASTPQERSIQPQHF TGTGCCAGCACCCCCCAGGAGCGATCCATCCAGCCCCAGCATTTT
TRBJ2-1 NA many 12 TRBV29-1 CSVDWGRDEQFF TGCAGCGTTGATTGGGGGAGAGATGAGCAGTTCTTC
TRBJ1-1 NA NA 13 TRBV18 CASSPPAATEAFF TGTGCCAGCTCACCACCTGCGGCCACTGAAGCTTTCTTT
TRBJ2-5 TRBD2 NA 15 TRBV20-1 CSAKSSGGALETQYF TGCAGTGCTAAATCTAGCGGGGGGGCCTTAGAGACCCAGTACTTC
TRBJ2-3 NA NA 16 TRBV7-9 CASSLGWSGGTDTQYF TGTGCCAGCAGCTTAGGGTGGAGCGGTGGAACAGATACGCAGTATTTT
TRBJ2-2 NA NA 14 TRBV29-1 CSVDRQLNTGELFF TGCAGCGTTGATCGGCAATTGAACACCGGGGAGCTGTTTTTT
TRBJ2-5 TRBD2 few 14 TRBV10-3 CAISEGGGRETQYF TGTGCCATCAGTGAGGGCGGGGGGAGAGAGACCCAGTACTTC
TRBJ2-7 NA few 13 TRBV10-1 CASSEPGENEQYF TGCGCCAGCAGTGAACCGGGGGAGAACGAGCAGTACTTC
TRBJ2-1 NA few 12 TRBV18 CASSPTVDEQFF TGTGCCAGCTCACCAACCGTCGATGAGCAGTTCTTC
TRBJ2-1 TRBD2 few 16 TRBV2 CASSASASGVYNEQFF TGTGCCAGCAGTGCGTCGGCTAGCGGGGTCTACAATGAGCAGTTCTTC
TRBJ1-5 TRBD1 NA 15 TRBV18 CASSPRQGGNQPQHF TGTGCCAGCTCACCACGACAGGGGGGCAATCAGCCCCAGCATTTT
TRBJ2-1 TRBD2 few 19 TRBV7-2 CASSQHSRVAGVSHNEQFF TGTGCCAGCAGCCAACATTCACGGGTAGCGGGAGTATCCCACAATGAGCAGTTCTTC
TRBJ2-2 NA many 16 TRBV4-3 CASSHNTGNQGGELFF TGCGCCAGCAGCCACAACACAGGGAATCAGGGCGGGGAGCTGTTTTTT
TRBJ2-7 TRBD1 few 15 TRBV7-2 CASSPGQFDSYEQYF TGTGCCAGCAGCCCGGGACAGTTTGACTCCTACGAGCAGTACTTC
TRBJ2-7 TRBD1 many 15 TRBV7-2 CASRQSGQMVSEQYF TGTGCCAGCAGGCAATCGGGACAGATGGTGAGCGAGCAGTACTTC
TRBJ2-1 NA few 16 TRBV12-3/TRBV12-4 CASSPYPFLSYNEQFF TGTGCCAGCAGTCCCTACCCTTTTCTGTCCTACAATGAGCAGTTCTTC
TRBJ2-5 NA few 12 TRBV20-1 CRARGGREAQYF TGCAGAGCTAGAGGTGGCCGAGAGGCCCAGTACTTC
TRBJ2-2 NA NA 13 TRBV15 CATSRANTGELFF TGTGCCACCAGCAGAGCCAACACCGGGGAGCTGTTTTTT
TRBJ1-1 NA NA 13 TRBV6-1 CASKLSRDTEAFF TGTGCCAGCAAGCTCAGTCGGGACACTGAAGCTTTCTTT
TRBJ2-7 NA NA 14 TRBV6-1 CASSEIQGIGEQYF TGTGCCAGCAGTGAAATTCAGGGGATAGGCGAGCAGTACTTC
TRBJ1-3 TRBD1 many 13 TRBV12-3/TRBV12-4 CASRTGSGNTIYF TGTGCCAGCAGGACAGGGTCTGGAAACACCATATATTTT
TRBJ2-1 NA few 15 TRBV7-2 CASSLDPTSYNEQFF TGTGCCAGCAGCTTGGACCCTACATCCTACAATGAGCAGTTCTTC
TRBJ1-1 NA few 13 TRBV20-1 CSARDRGVTEAFF TGCAGTGCTAGAGATCGAGGAGTAACTGAAGCTTTCTTT
TRBJ1-3 NA NA 15 TRBV12-3/TRBV12-4 CASSLPRDSGNTIYF TGTGCCAGCAGTCTACCGAGGGACTCTGGAAACACCATATATTTT
TRBJ1-6 TRBD1 NA 15 TRBV10-2 CASSAQGAVNSPLHF TGCGCCAGCAGTGCACAGGGGGCTGTTAATTCACCCCTCCACTTT
TRBJ1-5 NA NA 13 TRBV20-1 CSARVGIGQPQHF TGCAGTGCTAGAGTGGGGATAGGTCAGCCCCAGCATTTT
TRBJ1-3 NA NA 14 TRBV20-1 CSARAGNSGNTIYF TGCAGTGCTAGAGCAGGGAACTCTGGAAACACCATATATTTT
TRBJ2-5 NA NA 14 TRBV20-1 CSALASQGFETQYF TGCAGTGCCCTTGCATCACAAGGATTTGAGACCCAGTACTTC
TRBJ1-2 NA few 14 TRBV3-1 CASSQGLANYGYTF TGTGCCAGCAGCCAAGGGCTAGCGAACTATGGCTACACCTTC
TRBJ2-7 TRBD2 few 16 TRBV28 CASSPRQGLASREQYF TGTGCCAGCAGCCCTCGCCAGGGACTAGCGAGCCGGGAGCAGTACTTC
TRBJ2-2 NA few 13 TRBV7-9 CASNDREAGELFF TGTGCCAGCAACGACAGGGAGGCCGGGGAGCTGTTTTTT
TRBJ2-7 NA few 14 TRBV20-1 CSATGTTSSYEQYF TGCAGTGCAACCGGGACCACAAGCTCCTACGAGCAGTACTTC
TRBJ2-7 NA few 15 TRBV18 CASSQGSAEAYEQYF TGTGCCAGCTCACAAGGGTCGGCGGAAGCCTACGAGCAGTACTTC